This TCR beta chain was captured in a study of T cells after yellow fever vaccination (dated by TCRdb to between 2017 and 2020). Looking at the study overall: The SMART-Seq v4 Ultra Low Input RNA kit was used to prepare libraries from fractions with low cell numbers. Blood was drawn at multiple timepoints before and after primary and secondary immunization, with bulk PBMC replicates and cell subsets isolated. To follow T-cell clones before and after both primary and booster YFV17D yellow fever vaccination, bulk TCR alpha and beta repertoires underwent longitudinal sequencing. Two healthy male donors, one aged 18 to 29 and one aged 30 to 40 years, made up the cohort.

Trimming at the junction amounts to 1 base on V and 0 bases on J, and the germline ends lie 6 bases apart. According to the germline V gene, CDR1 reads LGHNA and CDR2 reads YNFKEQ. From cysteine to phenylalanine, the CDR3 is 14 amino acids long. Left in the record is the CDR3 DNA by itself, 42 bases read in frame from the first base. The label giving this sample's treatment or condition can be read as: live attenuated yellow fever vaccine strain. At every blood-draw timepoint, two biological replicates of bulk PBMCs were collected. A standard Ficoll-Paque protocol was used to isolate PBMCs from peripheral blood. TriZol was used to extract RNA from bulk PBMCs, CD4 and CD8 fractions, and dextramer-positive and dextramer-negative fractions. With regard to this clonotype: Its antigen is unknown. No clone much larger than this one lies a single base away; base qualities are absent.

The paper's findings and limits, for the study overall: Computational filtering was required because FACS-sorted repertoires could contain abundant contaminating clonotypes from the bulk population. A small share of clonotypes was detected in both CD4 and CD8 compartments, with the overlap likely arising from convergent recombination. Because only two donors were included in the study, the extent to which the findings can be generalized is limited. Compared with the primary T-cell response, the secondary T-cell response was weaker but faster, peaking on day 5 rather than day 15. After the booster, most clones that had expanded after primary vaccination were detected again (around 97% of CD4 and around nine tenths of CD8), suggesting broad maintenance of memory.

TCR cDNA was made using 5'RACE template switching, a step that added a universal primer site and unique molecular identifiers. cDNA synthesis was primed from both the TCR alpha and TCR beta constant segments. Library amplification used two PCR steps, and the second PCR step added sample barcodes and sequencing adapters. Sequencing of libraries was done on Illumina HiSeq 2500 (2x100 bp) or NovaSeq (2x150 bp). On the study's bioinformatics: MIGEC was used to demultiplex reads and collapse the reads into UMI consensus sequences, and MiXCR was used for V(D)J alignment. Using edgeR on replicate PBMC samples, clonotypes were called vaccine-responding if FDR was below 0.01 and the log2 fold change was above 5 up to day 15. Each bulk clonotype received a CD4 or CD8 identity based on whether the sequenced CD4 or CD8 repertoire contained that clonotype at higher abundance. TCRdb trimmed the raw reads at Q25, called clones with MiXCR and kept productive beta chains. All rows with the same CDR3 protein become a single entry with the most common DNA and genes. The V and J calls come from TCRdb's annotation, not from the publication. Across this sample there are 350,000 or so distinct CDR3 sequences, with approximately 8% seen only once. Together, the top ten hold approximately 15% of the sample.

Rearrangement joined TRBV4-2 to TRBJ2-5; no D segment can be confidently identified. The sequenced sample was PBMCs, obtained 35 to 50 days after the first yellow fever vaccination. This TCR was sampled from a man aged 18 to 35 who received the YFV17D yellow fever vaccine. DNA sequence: TGTGCCAGCAGCCAAGGGCCTTACCAAGAGACCCAGTACTTC. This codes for CASSQGPYQETQYF.